These 8 T cell receptor beta chains were sequenced from one sample in a study of CD8 T cells in ankylosing spondylitis. TCRdb re-called the 5' RACE reads with MiXCR, one entry per CDR3 protein. The data show about 340,000 distinct CDR3 sequences, with approximately 22% seen just once and about 12% held by the top ten. Input material: blood, either unsorted or a sorted T cell fraction (not recorded which). The receptors come from a male donor with ankylosing spondylitis or in good health (not recorded which).

Here the CDR3 reads CASSVGTSSEQYF. The CDR3 nucleotides are TGTGCCAGCAGCGTAGGGACTAGCTCCGAGCAGTACTTC. The J gene is TRBJ2-7, the V gene TRBV9; 8 nucleotides agree with TRBD2. The CDR3 length is 13 residues. J lost 6 bases, V lost 0 bases, and 2 bases had no gene match. Germline lookup yields CDR1 SGDLS and CDR2 YYNGEE. Full variable domain (outside the CDR3, taken from reference TRBV9 and TRBJ2-7): DSGVTQTPKHLITATGQRVTLRCSPRSGDLSVYWYQQSLDQGLQFLIQYYNGEERAKGNILERFSAQQFPDLHSELNLSSLELGDSALYFCASSVGTSSEQYFGPGTRLTVT.

This clonotype has just a few counts. This rearrangement joins TRBV5-1 to TRBJ2-1, with TRBD1 matching 8 bases. This CDR3 spans 15 amino acids. V dropped 0 bases and J dropped 9; count of bases not matched to a gene: 8. CDR1 SGHRS and CDR2 YFSETQ come from the germline V gene. The CDR3 nucleotides are TGCGCCAGCAGCTTGGCCCAGGGGGCTAGTGTTGAGCAGTTCTTC. It specifies CASSLAQGASVEQFF.

Note on this clonotype: Mismatch with germline at one junction end may stem from a read error. V usage is TRBV4-1 and J usage is TRBJ2-3, with 7 bases aligning to TRBD2. CDR1 is MGHRA and CDR2 is YSYEKL in the germline V gene. The CDR3 consists of 16 residues. This CDR3 is CASNQGSAGGTDTQYF. Here the CDR3 DNA reads TGCGCCAGCAACCAAGGGTCGGCGGGGGGCACAGATACGCAGTATTTT.

V and J are TRBV30 and TRBJ2-7; the D gene is possibly TRBD1 (6 bases). From germline, CDR1 is GTSNPN and CDR2 SVGIG (reference sequence). The V and J ends lost 1 base and 5 bases respectively, with 9 bases between them. The CDR3 runs 12 residues. The CDR3 DNA follows: TGTGCCTGGAGTGCCCAGGGGAACGAGCAGTACTTC. The encoded protein is CAWSAQGNEQYF.

This clonotype appeared a few times. The chain recombines TRBV10-3 with TRBJ2-7; tentative D call: TRBD1 (6 bases). Trimming took off 0 bases at V and 2 bases at J, with 11 bases between the two ends. Germline V CDR1 and CDR2: ENHRY, SYGVKD. This CDR3 contains 15 residues. CDR3 DNA sequence: TGTGCCATCAGTGAGTCTCAGGGGCCGACCTACGAGCAGTACTTC. Protein: CAISESQGPTYEQYF.

The sample holds a few counts of this clonotype. The chain's CDR3 is CSVVGGGIVGETQYF. CDR3 sequence (DNA): TGCAGCGTTGTGGGCGGGGGTATCGTCGGCGAGACCCAGTACTTC. J is TRBJ2-5 and V is TRBV29-1; TRBD2 aligns across 7 bases. The CDR3 has 15 residues. J was trimmed by 5 bases and V by 4 bases; bases with no gene match: 13. Germline V CDR1 and CDR2: SQVTM, ANQGSEA.

This clonotype was observed a few times. The rearrangement uses TRBV12-3 or TRBV12-4 and TRBJ2-3; D ambiguous. The CDR3 consists of 12 residues. With 5 bases removed from V and 9 bases from J, the gap between germline ends came to 12 bases. The CDR3 spells CASSGDRLTQYF. CDR3 DNA: TGTGCCAGCAGTGGTGACCGTTTGACGCAGTATTTT.

CDR3 DNA: TGCAGTGCTAGAGAACCCAGCACAGATACGCAGTATTTT. The encoded protein is CSAREPSTDTQYF. The chain carries TRBV20-1 and TRBJ2-3; D not resolved. Germline loops: CDR1 DFQATT, CDR2 SNEGSKA (reference sequence). V was clipped by 0 bases and J by 0 bases, with 4 bases between them. The CDR3 runs to 13 residues.